The T cell receptor beta chain under discussion was sequenced for a study of OX40 agonist ivuxolimab in advanced cancers. Trimming removed 10 bases from V and 3 bases from J, with 12 bases in between. The CDR3 covers 12 residues. The germline CDR1 and CDR2 sequences are SNHLY and FYNNEI. Overall study findings and caveats: Blood T cells, both CD4+ and CD8+, expanded clonally by week 6 at 0.1 to 3.0 mg/kg.

Blood specimens came from baseline, cycle 4 day 1, and cycle 7 day 1. To note about this clone: Antigen unknown.

Some clones are missing from TCRdb's copy, which holds only in-frame ones; the method was immunoSEQ multiplex PCR. Seen here are 60,000 or so clones, 75% to 90% observed once, and the top ten hold about 11%. The chain recombines TRBV2 with TRBJ1-2; D perhaps matches TRBD1 (5 bases). This TCR derives from an adult with an advanced solid tumor such as melanoma, head and neck, liver or kidney cancer. The material was CD4+ or CD8+ T cells sorted from blood, obtained in a trial of the OX40 agonist ivuxolimab. CDR3 sequence reads: CAKIGGDYGYTF. CDR3 bases: TGTGCCAAAATCGGGGGAGACTATGGCTACACCTTC.